Given below is one T cell receptor beta chain in context. Germline V gene sequence: CDR1 GTSNPN, CDR2 SVGIG (reference sequence). The length of the CDR3 is 15 residues. V was clipped by 3 bases and J by 4 bases, with 19 bases between them. Clones were read by immunoSEQ multiplex PCR, and TCRdb kept only the in-frame ones, dropping some. Among hundreds of thousands of clones listed, 95% were seen once. The data stem from a study of shared T cell receptors in the human thymus. This receptor was identified in a human donor. The specimen sequenced was thymocytes. The chain joins TRBV30 to TRBJ2-7; D is unclear. The CDR3: CAWSLAPRPLYEQYF. CDR3 bases: TGTGCCTGGAGCTTAGCTCCGCGACCCCTTTACGAGCAGTACTTC.